Presented here are 14 T cell receptor beta chains from one specimen sequenced in a study of blood T cell repertoires in COVID-19. The data were produced by immunoSEQ multiplex PCR, yet TCRdb's version contains in-frame clones alone and is incomplete. The table includes about 380,000 clones, approximately 87% detected once. The sequenced material came from PBMCs or T cells enriched from blood (not recorded which). The source of these receptors is a man younger than 45 who had recovered from COVID-19.

The CDR3 sequence is CASSQDWQGIAAKLFF. The DNA for the CDR3 is TGTGCCAGCAGCCAAGACTGGCAGGGAATCGCGGCGAAGCTGTTTTTT. The rearrangement uses TRBV3-1 (or the pseudogene TRBV3-2) and TRBJ2-2, with a tentative D call TRBD1 (5 bases). The germline V and J ends were trimmed by 0 bases and 12 bases, with 20 bases remaining between them. The CDR3 is 16 residues long. Per the germline V gene, CDR1 is LGHDT and CDR2 is YNNKEL (reference sequence).

The rearrangement uses TRBV6-5 and TRBJ1-5; D gene ambiguous. This CDR3 region has 15 residues. With 8 bases removed from V and 0 bases from J, the gap between germline ends came to 14 bases. Per the germline V gene, CDR1 is MNHEY and CDR2 is SVGAGI. CDR3 bases: TGTGCCAGCCGTTGGCGGGAATATAGCAATCAGCCCCAGCATTTT. Translating it yields CASRWREYSNQPQHF.

J is TRBJ1-6 and V is TRBV4-1; 8 bases match TRBD1. This CDR3 comprises 16 residues. Trimming removed 4 bases from V and 9 bases from J; junction bases left unmatched: 11. From germline, CDR1 is MGHRA and CDR2 YSYEKL. The CDR3 is CASSRNLQGAGSPLHF. The CDR3 DNA reads as TGCGCCAGCAGCCGTAACCTGCAGGGGGCAGGTTCACCCCTCCACTTT.

The chain employs TRBV6-2 or TRBV6-3 and TRBJ2-2; TRBD1 matches at 10 bases. Germline V gives CDR1 MNHEY, CDR2 SVGEGT. The V gene end was trimmed by 2 bases and the J gene end by 0 bases; junction bases not matched to a gene: 9. The CDR3 extends over 19 amino acids. The CDR3 nucleotides are TGTGCCAGCAGTTACAATCGACAGGGGGCTGGCGCGAACACCGGGGAGCTGTTTTTT. Translating it yields CASSYNRQGAGANTGELFF.

The gene calls are TRBV30 and TRBJ1-6; a weak D match, TRBD1 (6 bases). Per the germline V gene, CDR1 is GTSNPN and CDR2 is SVGIG (reference sequence). Trimming took 2 bases from V and 7 from J, leaving 15 bases between them. The CDR3 covers 15 residues. This chain's CDR3 is CAWSLGQGKNSPLHF. Here the CDR3 DNA reads TGTGCCTGGAGTTTAGGGCAGGGGAAGAATTCACCCCTCCACTTT.

Concerning this clone itself: At one end the junction does not follow the germline gene, possibly because of a read error. This chain links TRBV12-3 or TRBV12-4 with TRBJ1-2; TRBD1 matches 9 bases. The CDR3 loop spans 13 amino acids. The CDR3 nucleotides read TGTGCCAGCAGCCAACAGGGGGCGATTGCTGTGGCCTTC. This codes for CASSQQGAIAVAF.

The V and J genes are TRBV7-2 and TRBJ2-2, with 7 bases identical to TRBD1. In germline, CDR1 is SGHTA, CDR2 FQGNSA. The CDR3 covers 14 residues. Trimming took 7 bases from V and 4 from J; bases not matched to a gene: 6. The CDR3 DNA reads TGTGCCAGCAACCCGGACAGGATCACCGGGGAGCTGTTTTTT. Protein sequence: CASNPDRITGELFF.

The chain has TRBV7-8 and TRBJ1-1, with D hard to call. The CDR3 covers 13 residues. Trimming left V 5 bases short and J 8 bases short, with 15 bases between. Germline CDR1 is SGHVS and CDR2 is FQNEAQ. DNA for the CDR3: TGTGCCAGCAGCCACCGGGTGCCTACAGAAGCTTTCTTT. It codes for CASSHRVPTEAFF.

The chain has TRBV29-1 and TRBJ2-7, with D possibly being TRBD1 (5 bases). Per the germline V gene, CDR1 is SQVTM and CDR2 is ANQGSEA. The CDR3 contains 13 residues. V lost 2 bases and J 7 bases, leaving 15 bases between the germline ends. The CDR3 region has the DNA TGCAGCGTTGAAAAGCAGGGAATCGGAGAGCAGTACTTC. Amino acid sequence: CSVEKQGIGEQYF.

As DNA, the CDR3 is TGTGCCAGTAGTATAACGGTGAACACTGAAGCTTTCTTT. Translated, it gives CASSITVNTEAFF. The J gene is TRBJ1-1, the V gene TRBV19; D gene uncertain. The CDR3 runs to 13 residues. Germline values: CDR1 LNHDA, CDR2 SQIVND (reference sequence). The V and J ends lost 2 bases and 0 bases respectively, with 4 bases between them.

The V gene is TRBV19, the J gene TRBJ1-1, with D unresolved. V lost 3 bases to trimming and J lost 4 bases, with 12 bases between them. CDR1 is LNHDA and CDR2 is SQIVND in the germline V gene (reference sequence). This CDR3 has 14 amino acids. CDR3 in amino acids: CASSIRAFGTEAFF. The CDR3 DNA is TGTGCCAGTAGTATTCGAGCCTTCGGCACTGAAGCTTTCTTT. The whole variable domain, remainder taken from reference TRBV19 and TRBJ1-1, is DGGITQSPKYLFRKEGQNVTLSCEQNLNHDAMYWYRQDPGQGLRLIYYSQIVNDFQKGDIAEGYSVSREKKESFPLTVTSAQKNPTAFYLCASSIRAFGTEAFFGQGTRLTVV.

The rearrangement links TRBV20-1 to TRBJ1-6, with TRBD1 as a possible D gene (5 bases). The CDR3 spans 14 residues. Trimming removed 3 bases from V and 6 bases from J, with 12 bases in between. Looked up from germline, CDR1 is DFQATT and CDR2 is SNEGSKA (reference sequence). CDR3 nucleotide sequence: TGCAGTGCTAGTCAGGGATATGGTAATTCACCCCTCCACTTT. This sequence encodes CSASQGYGNSPLHF.

The chain links TRBV19 to TRBJ1-5; 10 bases match TRBD1. The ends lost 0 bases at V and 1 base at J; junction bases unmatched: 6. Germline lookup yields CDR1 LNHDA and CDR2 SQIVND (reference sequence). The CDR3 is 18 residues long. The DNA for the CDR3 is TGTGCCAGTAGTATAGACACAAGACAGGGGGCGAGCAATCAGCCCCAGCATTTT. Its translation is CASSIDTRQGASNQPQHF.

The chain links TRBV29-1 to TRBJ2-5; D possibly corresponds to TRBD2 (6 bases). The V and J ends lost 0 bases and 5 bases respectively, with 16 bases between them. CDR1 is SQVTM and CDR2 is ANQGSEA in the germline V gene. CDR3 length: 15 residues. The chain's CDR3 is CSVEEPGLRGETQYF. The CDR3 DNA sequence: TGCAGCGTTGAAGAACCGGGACTCAGAGGGGAGACCCAGTACTTC.